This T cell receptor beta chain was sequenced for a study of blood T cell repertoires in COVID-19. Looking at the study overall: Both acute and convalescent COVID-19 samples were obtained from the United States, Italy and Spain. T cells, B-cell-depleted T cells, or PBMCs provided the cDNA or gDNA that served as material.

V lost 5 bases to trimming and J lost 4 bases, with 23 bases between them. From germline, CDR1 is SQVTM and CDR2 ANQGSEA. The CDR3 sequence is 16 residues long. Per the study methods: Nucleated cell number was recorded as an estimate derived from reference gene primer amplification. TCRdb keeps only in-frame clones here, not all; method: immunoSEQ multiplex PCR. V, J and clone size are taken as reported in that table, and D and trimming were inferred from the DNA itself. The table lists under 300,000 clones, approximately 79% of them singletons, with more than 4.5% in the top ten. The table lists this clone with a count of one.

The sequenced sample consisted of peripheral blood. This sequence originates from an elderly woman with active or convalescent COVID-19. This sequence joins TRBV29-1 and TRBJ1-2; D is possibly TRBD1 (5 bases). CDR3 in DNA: TGCAGCGTTCGTTTTTGGGGGGACTCACGCTTCTATGGCTACACCTTC. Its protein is CSVRFWGDSRFYGYTF.